This T cell receptor (beta chain) emerged from a study of identical twins (dated by TCRdb to about 2016). About the investigation overall: To test whether fetal clonotypes persist, this study deep-sequenced TCR alpha and beta repertoires from monozygotic twins, from unrelated adults of various ages, and from cord blood. To rule out contamination, the twin experiments were replicated at different times with different library preparation protocols. General conclusions and limits of the study: Because the same donors could not be followed over many years, the conclusions depended on cross-sectional statistical analysis. Fewer insertions were carried by abundant cord blood beta clonotypes, a similar but weaker trend appeared in young adult naive repertoires, and no such trend appeared in memory repertoires. Invariant T cells such as MAIT and iNKT could partly confound zero-insertion analyses, although diverse VJ usage argued against such confounding for most clonotypes. In monozygotic twins, recombination models systematically underestimated out-of-frame TCR alpha sharing, but the models matched the sharing seen between unrelated individuals. Compared with coincidental sharing between unrelated individuals, out-of-frame TCR alpha sequences shared between twins had an excess of sequences with low generation probability. In beta out-of-frame sequences, excess twin sharing was weaker, because having fewer shared sequences lowered the signal-to-noise ratio.

The protocol used for the library was 5' RACE. Sequencing was carried out with an Illumina HiSeq 2000. A universal primer binding site was introduced by template switching, and a unique molecular identifier was present in the final cDNA, enabling accurate counting of TCR cDNA molecules. Specific primers in the conserved constant-segment region were used to synthesize first-strand cDNA for TCR alpha and beta chains. Each cDNA library was double barcoded, with a SMART-Mk sample barcode plus Illumina barcodes, to control for contamination. TruSeq adapter sequences, together with Illumina sample barcodes, were added in two successive PCR steps. The Illumina HiSeq platform was used with custom primers to sequence TCR alpha and beta cDNA libraries. In the authors' own workflow: Raw reads were processed with MiGEC to extract unique molecular identifiers, and MiXCR was used to determine CDR3 positions. For each individual, recombination models were inferred using an EM algorithm with the repgenHMM and IGoR tools. Shared clonotypes were analyzed with the tcR package in R, and sharing was normalized by the product of cloneset sizes. To study raw recombination free of thymic and clonal selection effects, out-of-frame nonproductive sequences were analyzed. TCRdb passed the public sequencing reads through fastp at Q25 and MiXCR, retaining productive beta sequences. Rows merge per CDR3 protein into single entries with the most common DNA and genes. The V and J calls, along with clone size, are taken from TCRdb and not from the paper's own processing. This sample lists hundreds of thousands of distinct CDR3 sequences; around 20% were detected once. The biggest ten clones account for around 4.5% of the sample.

All donors were healthy Caucasians. The twin cohort consisted of three pairs of female monozygotic twins, all aged roughly 18 to 29 years. Peripheral blood mononuclear cells were the source from which RNA for the TCR libraries was isolated. The CDR3, from cysteine to phenylalanine, totals 15 residues. Solely the CDR3 DNA is kept, with 45 bases framed from the first base. CDR1 and CDR2, looked up from the germline V gene, are SGHRS and YFSETQ. Cut back by 0 bases and 5 bases, the V and J ends lie 14 bases apart. This clonotype was counted a few times. The antigen it binds to is not known. Base qualities are missing; no much larger clone stands one base away. This sample was shared with a second study, whose subject was T cells expressing NK-cell markers. The second study's authors report: TCR beta-chain repertoires were profiled in sorted CD3+CD56+NKG2C+, CD3+CD56+NKG2C- and CD3+CD56-NKG2C+ T-cell subsets from about 8 donors. Among the eight sequenced donors, seven were HCMV-seropositive and one was HCMV-seronegative. In several experiments an anti-gammadeltaTCR antibody was added to restrict sorting to alphabetaTCR-expressing T cells. In roughly 6 donors, the dominant CD3+CD56+NKG2C+ clonotypes were found to rank among the top 10 CD8+ clonotypes and to make up about 1.0-7.0% of CD8+ T cells. Those dominant clonotypes were again the most abundant among CD3+CD56-NKG2C+ cells in a handful of donors, at about 28.3-60.1%. Whether the expanded NKG2C-expressing T cell clones were specific for HCMV antigens was left unclear. Randomly selected healthy volunteers, three men and five women, were used as the eight sequenced donors. A commercial ELISA kit detecting HCMV-specific IgG in serum was used to determine HCMV serostatus. For about 6 donors, bulk peripheral blood T-cell repertoires were additionally sequenced from unsorted PBMC. MIGEC was used to demultiplex reads and group reads by UMI, and MiTCR was used to assemble and quantify clonotypes. Only TCR cDNA sequences supported by at least two reads were kept to exclude erroneous sequences. The tcR package was used for downstream repertoire analysis, and clonotypes were matched across fractions by CDR3 nucleotide sequence plus V segment. VDJmatch was used to annotate antigen specificity against VDJdb, with one amino acid substitution allowed in CDR3.

The chain uses TRBV5-1 and TRBJ2-5, with no confident D gene call. This sequence was found in a woman aged 18-29 years in good health. The source material was PBMCs. The DNA sequence is TGCGCCAGCAGCTTGGATATCGGCCTCGAGGAGACCCAGTACTTC. The translation is CASSLDIGLEETQYF.